The entry below gives a single T cell receptor (beta chain) sequence along with its context. In germline, CDR1 is MGHRA, CDR2 YSYEKL. V lost 0 bases to trimming and J lost 5 bases, with 7 bases between them. This CDR3 contains 14 residues. This record comes from a study of shared clonotypes between healthy human individuals. Profiled with immunoSEQ multiplex PCR; TCRdb holds only in-frame clones, not every one. The table records roughly 2.1 million clones, about 92% of them present only once. Positive CCR7 selection of CD45RO-negative cells yielded the naive CD8 cells, and terminally differentiated effector memory CD45RA+ cells were excluded.

The gene calls are TRBV4-1 and TRBJ1-4; no clear D gene. This TCR came from a man aged 18 to 29 in good health. Some clones in this sample may be carry-over from other donors' samples. The sample comprised naive CD8+ T cells from PBMCs. In nucleotides, the CDR3 is TGCGCCAGCAGCCAAGATCCGAGAAATGAAAAACTGTTTTTT. Encoded protein: CASSQDPRNEKLFF.